This TCR beta chain was documented in a study of blood T cells in healthy people across ages. Notes on the study in general: Researchers judged that diversity estimates from one million T cells fell short of true values. Whereas aged donors had fewer naive CD4+ cells, long-lived donors had more of them and higher diversity.

A second about 7 to 11 cycle PCR used barcoded and J-beta primers. TCRdb used MiXCR to reprocess the 5' RACE reads, holding one entry per CDR3 protein. The data contain about 1.8 million distinct CDR3 sequences, just under 50% of them singletons. About this clonotype itself: The antigen is unknown.

Per germline, CDR1 LNHNV and CDR2 YYDKDF (reference sequence). Trimming removed 2 bases from V and 5 bases from J, with 10 bases in between. The CDR3 is 13 residues long. The chain joins TRBV15 to TRBJ2-7; D is tentatively TRBD1 or TRBD2 (5 bases each). The sample was blood. This TCR derives from a woman in her 40s in good health. The CDR3 region is CATSRRRDHEQYF. The CDR3 bases are TGTGCCACCAGCAGACGCAGGGACCACGAGCAGTACTTC.